The present T cell receptor beta chain was sequenced within a study of shared clonotypes between healthy human individuals. It was at deep level that the assay was run. Produced via immunoSEQ multiplex PCR; TCRdb's table is partial and in-frame only. The data show about 2.4 million clones, approximately 93% seen once. Input material: naive CD4+ T cells from PBMCs. Sample subset: CD45RA+ positively selected. The clonotype originates from a man aged 18 to 30 in good health. Some clones in this sample may be carry-over from other donors' samples.

The CDR3 coding sequence is TGTGCCAGCAGCCAAGAGATGACGGGCTGGGATGAGCAGTTCTTC. Encoded protein: CASSQEMTGWDEQFF. The chain uses TRBV4-2 and TRBJ2-1; no clear D gene. Per the germline V gene, CDR1 is LGHNA and CDR2 is YNFKEQ. This CDR3 region has 15 residues. Trimming took 0 bases from V and 8 from J, leaving 14 bases between them.